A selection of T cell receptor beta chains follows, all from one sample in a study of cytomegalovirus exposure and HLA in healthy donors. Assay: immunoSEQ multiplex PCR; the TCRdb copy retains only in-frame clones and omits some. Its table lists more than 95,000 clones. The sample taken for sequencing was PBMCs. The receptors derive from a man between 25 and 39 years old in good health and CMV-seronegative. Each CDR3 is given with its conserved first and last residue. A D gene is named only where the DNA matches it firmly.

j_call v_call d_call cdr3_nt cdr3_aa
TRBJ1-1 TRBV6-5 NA TGTGCCAGCAGTTGGGGCAAGCTTTACACTGAAGCTTTCTTT CASSWGKLYTEAFF
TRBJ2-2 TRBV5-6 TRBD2 TGTGCCAGCAGCTATGGGGGGCTAGCGGGATTTAACACCGGGGAGCTGTTTTTT CASSYGGLAGFNTGELFF
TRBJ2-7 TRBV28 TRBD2 TGTGCCAGCAGTTTCAGTCCGGGACTAGCCGCCCACGAGCAGTACTTC CASSFSPGLAAHEQYF
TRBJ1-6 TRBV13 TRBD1 TGTGCCGGCAGCTTGTGGGGACAGGGTGTAGAATCCTATAATTCACCCCTCCACTTT CAGSLWGQGVESYNSPLHF
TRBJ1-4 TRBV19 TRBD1 TGTGCCAGTAGGGGAAGTTCGGACAGGGGTAATGAAAAACTGTTTTTT CASRGSSDRGNEKLFF
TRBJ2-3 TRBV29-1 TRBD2 TGCAACGTTGATGGACTAGCGGAGCCCGACACAGATACGCAGTATTTT CNVDGLAEPDTDTQYF
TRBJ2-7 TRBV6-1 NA TGTGCCAGCGGGCCTCGGGAGCAGTACTTC CASGPREQYF
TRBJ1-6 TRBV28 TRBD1 TGTGCCAGCAGTATACCGACAGGGGGGGGTTCACCCCTCCACTTT CASSIPTGGGSPLHF
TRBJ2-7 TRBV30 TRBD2 TGTGCCTGGAGTGCAACGGGAGGTTTATCCTACGAGCAGTACTTC CAWSATGGLSYEQYF
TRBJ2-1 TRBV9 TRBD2 TGTGCCAGCAGCGTAGGGCCTAGCGGGAGTATCTCCGATGAGCAGTTCTTC CASSVGPSGSISDEQFF
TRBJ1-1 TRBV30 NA TGTGCCTGGAGTGACTTTCAGGGCTCCACTGAAGCTTTCTTT CAWSDFQGSTEAFF
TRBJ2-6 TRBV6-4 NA TGTGCCAGCAGTGACTCGGAGGTCTCTGGGGCCAACGTCCTGACTTTC CASSDSEVSGANVLTF
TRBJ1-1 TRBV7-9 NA TGTGCCAGCAGCTTACGGCAGGGTTTGAACACTGAAGCTTTCTTT CASSLRQGLNTEAFF
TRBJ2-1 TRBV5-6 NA TGTGCCAGCAGCTTAACAGGGTTAGCCTACAATGAGCAGTTCTTC CASSLTGLAYNEQFF
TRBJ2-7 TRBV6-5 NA TGTGCCAGCAGTTACCTAGGTGGGGAGCAGTACTTC CASSYLGGEQYF
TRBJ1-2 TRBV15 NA TGTGCCACCAGCAGGGAACAGATTAACTATGGCTACACCTTC CATSREQINYGYTF